Below, one T cell receptor (beta chain) is given with its context. Time point indicated: pre-treatment sample, taken before nivolumab and TIL therapy. Tumor tissue came from excised metastases, mostly pleural nodules or supraclavicular lymph nodes. The sample comes from a study of TIL therapy for anti-PD-1-resistant metastatic lung cancer. The immunoSEQ assay was v3. Sequencing was performed with immunoSEQ multiplex PCR; in TCRdb, only in-frame clones are kept and a portion is missing. The sample lists about 95,000 clones; about three fifths were seen once. The V and J ends lost 4 bases and 0 bases respectively, with 9 bases between them. The CDR3 runs to 15 residues. Looked up from germline, CDR1 is MGHRA and CDR2 is YSYEKL.

This sequence joins TRBV4-1 and TRBJ2-2; D is uncertain. The input for sequencing was tumor tissue, taken at baseline. The clonotype comes from a person aged 25-85 years with non-small cell lung cancer. CDR3 DNA sequence: TGCGCCAGCAGCCCCACACCTGCGAACACCGGGGAGCTGTTTTTT. It yields the protein CASSPTPANTGELFF.